Listed here is a single T cell receptor beta chain. Between the trimmed V and J ends, which lost 1 base and 4 bases, there was a span of 13 bases. This CDR3 comprises 16 residues. Germline V gives CDR1 SNHLY, CDR2 FYNNEI. Individuals drawn from around 25 US areas were roughly 18 to 89 years old. Categorization into cohorts depended on clinical history that participants reported. The data derive from a study of blood T cell repertoires in COVID-19. About the study: T cells, B-cell-depleted T cells, or PBMCs supplied cDNA or gDNA.

TCRdb's table, derived via immunoSEQ multiplex PCR, lists solely in-frame clones and lacks some. The top ten clones hold 3% to 4.5% of a sample with about 240,000 clones, under 90% of them seen once. This TCR derives from a woman aged 40 to 55 who had been exposed to COVID-19. Sample: PBMCs or T cells enriched from blood (not recorded which). The rearrangement uses TRBV2 and TRBJ2-2; no clear D. The CDR3: CASSEGRVYGTGELFF. In DNA, the CDR3 is TGTGCCAGCAGTGAAGGTCGGGTATATGGCACCGGGGAGCTGTTTTTT.